This T cell receptor beta chain was recorded in a study of Graves' ophthalmopathy and Graves' hyperthyroidism. RNA transcripts provided the template for amplifying TCR beta CDR3 regions. HTBI primers were used in a first-round RT-PCR, which preceded a second-round multiplex PCR. TCRdb called the multiplex PCR reads again in MiXCR, with one record for every CDR3 protein. The sample shows 300,000 to 450,000 distinct CDR3 sequences, approximately 18% of them seen only once. The CDR3 contains 13 residues. With 7 bases clipped from V and 7 bases from J, the junction kept 9 bases outside the gene matches. The table lists this clonotype with many counts.

The sample was peripheral blood. V usage is TRBV12-3 or TRBV12-4 and J usage is TRBJ2-7; 8 bases map to TRBD2. This TCR was recovered from an adult woman with stable Graves' hyperthyroidism. CDR3 DNA sequence: TGTGCCAGCAATCCGGGACTAGGGGGTGAGCAGTACTTC. Its protein product is CASNPGLGGEQYF.